The 29 T cell receptor beta chains below were found in one sample sequenced in a study of cytomegalovirus exposure and HLA in healthy donors. The PCR contained 60 Vbeta and 13 Jbeta primers. Repertoires were generated with immunoSEQ multiplex PCR, while TCRdb's copy carries only in-frame clones and drops some. The profile shows approximately 140,000 clones, 75% to 80% of them singletons. The sequencing sample was made of PBMCs. The receptor set was obtained from an older woman in good health and CMV-seronegative.

This chain connects TRBV29-1 to TRBJ2-2, with a possible D match to TRBD1 (6 bases). CDR1 and CDR2 from the germline V gene are SQVTM and ANQGSEA. The CDR3 loop spans 13 amino acids. V was shortened by 6 bases and J by 4 bases, with 12 bases between the two germline ends. The CDR3 nucleotides are TGCAGCGTAGGGGGAGTGGGCACCGGGGAGCTGTTTTTT. Protein: CSVGGVGTGELFF.

V usage is TRBV21-1 and J usage is TRBJ1-1; TRBD1, as called in the table, went unchecked against the DNA. TRBV21-1 is recorded as a pseudogene. This CDR3 has 15 amino acids. This CDR3 reads CASSPWAAENTEAFF. CDR3 DNA sequence: TGTGCCAGCAGCCCCTGGGCAGCCGAGAACACTGAAGCTTTCTTT.

The CDR3 nucleotides read TGCGCCAGCAGCCGTGGACAGGCCCTTGGGTACGAGCAGTACTTC. Protein sequence: CASSRGQALGYEQYF. This rearrangement joins TRBV5-1 to TRBJ2-7, with 7 positions matching TRBD1. V gave up 4 bases and J gave up 4 bases; unmatched junction bases: 11. Germline V gene lookup returns CDR1 SGHRS and CDR2 YFSETQ. The length of the CDR3 is 15 residues.

The chain couples TRBV30 to TRBJ1-6, with D unclear. V lost 1 base to trimming and J lost 2 bases, with 9 bases between them. This CDR3 comprises 15 residues. The germline gives CDR1 GTSNPN, CDR2 SVGIG (reference sequence). The DNA of the CDR3 is TGTGCCTGGAGTGCTGCCGGGACCTATAATTCACCCCTCCACTTT. Translated: CAWSAAGTYNSPLHF.

A single count supports this clone. V is TRBV4-1 and J is TRBJ1-6, with 8 bases fitting TRBD1. The CDR3 sequence is 15 residues long. V shed 0 bases, J shed 10 bases, and the junction held 5 bases outside the gene matches. Germline V gene lookup returns CDR1 MGHRA and CDR2 YSYEKL. The CDR3 nucleotides are TGCGCCAGCAGCCAAGATCGAGACAGGGGCTCACCCCTCCACTTT. As protein: CASSQDRDRGSPLHF.

The chain uses TRBV11-2 and TRBJ2-1, with D possibly TRBD2 on 6 matching bases. Germline values: CDR1 SGHAT, CDR2 FQNNGV. The CDR3 has 16 amino acids. Trimming shortened V by 5 bases and J by 5 bases, and 19 bases separated the two germline ends. CDR3 coding DNA: TGTGCCAGCAGCCCAGCGACTAGTCCTTCGCACAATGAGCAGTTCTTC. Its translation: CASSPATSPSHNEQFF.

This chain uses TRBV10-3 with TRBJ2-1, with D perhaps matching TRBD1 (6 bases). The CDR3 is 16 residues long. The germline V gene has CDR1 ENHRY and CDR2 SYGVKD. V was pared by 10 bases and J by 7 bases, with 26 bases between. CDR3 nucleotide sequence: TGTGCCAGCCAACGTCGGCAGGGGCTGATGGGAAATGAGCAGTTCTTC. This translates into CASQRRQGLMGNEQFF.

The chain has TRBV5-4 and TRBJ2-5; a possible D gene is TRBD1 (6 bases). Germline CDR1 reads SGHNT; CDR2 reads YYREEE (reference sequence). This CDR3 has 17 residues. V was clipped by 2 bases and J by 1 base, with 18 bases between them. CDR3 residues: CASSLNREVLFQETQYF. In nucleotides, the CDR3 is TGTGCCAGCAGCTTAAACAGGGAAGTGCTTTTCCAAGAGACCCAGTACTTC.

The chain carries TRBV7-6 and TRBJ1-2; TRBD1 agrees at 10 bases. The CDR3 spans 15 residues. The V gene's germline CDR1 is SGHVS and CDR2 FNYEAQ. V lost 1 base to trimming and J lost 4 bases; unmatched junction nucleotides: 3. The CDR3: CASSLGDRGAYGYTF. In nucleotides, the CDR3 is TGTGCCAGCAGCTTAGGGGACAGGGGAGCCTATGGCTACACCTTC.

This clone showed up just once. CDR3 sequence reads: CASSLLVGQPPSGANVLTF. DNA for the CDR3: TGTGCCAGCAGCTTATTAGTGGGACAGCCCCCGTCTGGGGCCAACGTCCTGACTTTC. The rearrangement joins TRBV11-2 to TRBJ2-6; 7 bases are a match to TRBD1. With V trimmed by 2 bases and J by 1 base, 11 bases remained unmatched. The CDR3 loop spans 19 amino acids. The germline gives CDR1 SGHAT, CDR2 FQNNGV.

This clone occurred a few times. The rearrangement uses TRBV2 and TRBJ2-7; D call uncertain. The CDR3 has 15 amino acids. Germline loops: CDR1 SNHLY, CDR2 FYNNEI. V was clipped by 1 base and J by 1 base, with 11 bases between them. The CDR3 reads CASSEVTEWSYEQYF. The CDR3 nucleotides are TGTGCCAGCAGTGAAGTCACTGAATGGTCCTACGAGCAGTACTTC.

The rearrangement uses TRBV30 and TRBJ2-2; TRBD2 aligns across 11 bases. The CDR3 totals 15 residues. CDR1 is GTSNPN, CDR2 SVGIG, per germline (reference sequence). The V gene end was trimmed by 8 bases and the J gene end by 1 base; junction bases not matched to a gene: 6. Here the CDR3 DNA reads TGTGCCGCAAGACTAGCGGGGATGAACACCGGGGAGCTGTTTTTT. This sequence encodes CAARLAGMNTGELFF.

The CDR3 here is CASSFLGGTRYEQYF. CDR3 bases: TGTGCCAGCAGCTTCCTCGGGGGGACAAGGTACGAGCAGTACTTC. This chain joins TRBV5-6 and TRBJ2-7, with TRBD2 as a possible D gene (7 bases). The CDR3 totals 15 residues. The V end was cut by 2 bases, the J end by 4 bases, with 16 bases between. Germline V gives CDR1 SGHDT, CDR2 YYEEEE.

This clone was seen a single time. V gene TRBV30 combines with J gene TRBJ1-3, with D possibly TRBD1 on 6 matching bases. Trimming cost V 4 bases and J 0 bases, with 16 bases left between them. The CDR3 has 16 residues. Germline V gives CDR1 GTSNPN, CDR2 SVGIG (reference sequence). DNA for the CDR3: TGTGCCTGGACCGGCGCCCCAGGGGCCTCTGGAAACACCATATATTTT. Translation: CAWTGAPGASGNTIYF.

The chain joins TRBV19 to TRBJ1-1, with D possibly being TRBD1 (6 bases). Germline assignment: CDR1 LNHDA and CDR2 SQIVND (reference sequence). Trimming took 10 bases from V and 0 from J, leaving 15 bases between them. The CDR3 length is 14 residues. The CDR3 region is CATKSGQMNTEAFF. As DNA, the CDR3 is TGTGCCACCAAAAGTGGACAGATGAACACTGAAGCTTTCTTT. The complete variable domain, with remaining parts taken from reference TRBV19 and TRBJ1-1, reads DGGITQSPKYLFRKEGQNVTLSCEQNLNHDAMYWYRQDPGQGLRLIYYSQIVNDFQKGDIAEGYSVSREKKESFPLTVTSAQKNPTAFYLCATKSGQMNTEAFFGQGTRLTVV.

The chain carries TRBV28 and TRBJ2-1; D ambiguous. The CDR3 runs 18 residues. Trimming cost V 1 base and J 0 bases, with 16 bases left between them. CDR1 and CDR2 from the germline V gene are MDHEN and SYDVKM. DNA for the CDR3: TGTGCCAGCAGTTTATTGCCCAGCGCCCGTAGCTCCTACAATGAGCAGTTCTTC. Its protein is CASSLLPSARSSYNEQFF.

The chain employs TRBV6-5 and TRBJ1-4; 7 bases map to TRBD1. With V trimmed by 6 bases and J by 4 bases, 8 bases remained unmatched. Germline CDR1 is MNHEY and CDR2 is SVGAGI. The CDR3 has 15 residues. CDR3 nucleotides: TGTGCCAGCAGACTTACGGGACAGAGTAATGAAAAACTGTTTTTT. Residues: CASRLTGQSNEKLFF.

Here the CDR3 reads CASRTTGDPNTGELFF. In nucleotides, the CDR3 is TGTGCCAGTCGTACCACAGGGGACCCGAACACCGGGGAGCTGTTTTTT. The chain links TRBV19 to TRBJ2-2; 7 bases are a match to TRBD1. The CDR3 has 16 residues. CDR1 is LNHDA, CDR2 SQIVND, per germline (reference sequence). Trimming cost V 8 bases and J 0 bases; bases outside gene matches: 9.

This chain links TRBV7-8 with TRBJ1-5; D is unclear. This CDR3 contains 16 residues. V was clipped by 3 bases and J by 0 bases, with 12 bases between them. CDR1 and CDR2 from the germline V gene are SGHVS and FQNEAQ. As DNA, the CDR3 is TGTGCCAGCAGCTTCTCGACGGGGTATAGCAATCAGCCCCAGCATTTT. Translation: CASSFSTGYSNQPQHF.

The rearrangement links TRBV28 to TRBJ2-3; TRBD2 aligns across 12 bases. Unmatched junction bases numbered 6, after V lost 6 bases and J lost 2 bases. The CDR3 loop spans 16 amino acids. Germline V gene sequence: CDR1 MDHEN, CDR2 SYDVKM. The CDR3 nucleotides are TGTGCCAGCAGCGACCTAGCGGGGGGGGACACAGATACGCAGTATTTT. Amino acid sequence: CASSDLAGGDTDTQYF.

On this clone itself: The junction departs from the called germline gene at one end, perhaps through a read error. The chain has TRBV7-9 and TRBJ1-2; TRBD1 matches 7 bases. CDR1 and CDR2 from the germline V gene are SEHNR and FQNEAQ (reference sequence). The CDR3 length is 17 residues. CDR3 nucleotides: TGTTCCAGCAGCTTAGAAGAGGCTAACAGGGGAAACTATGGCTACACCTTC. Translation gives CSSSLEEANRGNYGYTF. The full variable domain, with the rest looked up from reference TRBV7-9 and TRBJ1-2, is DTGVSQNPRHKITKRGQNVTFRCDPISEHNRLYWYRQTLGQGPEFLTYFQNEAQLEKSRLLSDRFSAERPKGSFSTLEIQRTEQGDSAMYLCSSSLEEANRGNYGYTFGSGTRLTVV.

This rearrangement joins TRBV11-3 to TRBJ1-1, with D possibly matching TRBD1 (5 bases). Trimming shortened V by 5 bases and J by 6 bases, and 13 bases separated the two germline ends. The germline gives CDR1 SGHNT, CDR2 YENEEA. This CDR3 region has 13 residues. The CDR3 nucleotides read TGTGCCAGCAGCCTAGCGGGGGGGGCTGAAGCTTTCTTT. Its translation is CASSLAGGAEAFF.

This chain connects TRBV5-4 to TRBJ2-3; D is perhaps TRBD2 (6 bases). CDR3 length: 14 residues. Trimming left V 4 bases short and J 8 bases short, with 17 bases between. Germline-derived CDR1 and CDR2 are SGHNT and YYREEE (reference sequence). The CDR3 nucleotides are TGTGCCAGCAGCCTCGGTGGGAGGAAGGGTACGCAGTATTTT. Protein sequence: CASSLGGRKGTQYF.

The CDR3 bases are TGCGCCAGCACCGAGCGGGGGACCGGAGGGGAGCTGTTTTTT. Translating it yields CASTERGTGGELFF. The V call is TRBV5-1, the J call TRBJ2-2, with 8 bases aligning to TRBD2. This CDR3 is 14 amino acids long. CDR1 and CDR2 from the germline V gene are SGHRS and YFSETQ. V was clipped by 6 bases and J by 8 bases; unmatched bases: 9.

This clone was counted a few times. This rearrangement joins TRBV2 to TRBJ2-3; D is possibly TRBD2 (6 bases). Trimming pared 0 bases from V and 3 bases from J, leaving 10 bases between. CDR1 is SNHLY, CDR2 FYNNEI, per germline. This CDR3 comprises 15 residues. The CDR3 sequence is CASSEALLATDTQYF. CDR3 DNA sequence: TGTGCCAGCAGTGAAGCGCTCCTAGCGACAGATACGCAGTATTTT.

The chain uses TRBV19 and TRBJ2-5; no clear D. V lost 2 bases, J lost 1 base, and 17 bases lay in between. From germline, CDR1 is LNHDA and CDR2 SQIVND (reference sequence). The CDR3 sequence is 17 residues long. CDR3 protein: CASSISSAAGSQETQYF. The CDR3 coding sequence is TGTGCCAGTAGTATAAGTTCCGCGGCCGGGTCCCAAGAGACCCAGTACTTC. Filled out from reference TRBV19 and TRBJ2-5, the complete variable domain reads DGGITQSPKYLFRKEGQNVTLSCEQNLNHDAMYWYRQDPGQGLRLIYYSQIVNDFQKGDIAEGYSVSREKKESFPLTVTSAQKNPTAFYLCASSISSAAGSQETQYFGPGTRLLVL.

V is TRBV13 and J is TRBJ2-7, with 8 bases aligning to TRBD2. CDR1 PRHDT and CDR2 FYEKMQ come from the germline V gene (reference sequence). This CDR3 has 15 residues. Trimming took 1 base from V and 1 from J; bases not matched to a gene: 3. CDR3 residues: CASSLDGLASYEQYF. The DNA of the CDR3 is TGTGCCAGCAGCTTAGATGGACTAGCTTCCTACGAGCAGTACTTC.

This sequence joins TRBV4-2 and TRBJ2-4, with 9 positions matching TRBD2. The CDR3 is made up of 19 amino acids. CDR1 and CDR2 from the germline V gene are LGHNA and YNFKEQ. Germline trimming cut 4 bases from V and 3 bases from J; bases unmatched to any gene: 16. For the CDR3, the DNA is TGTGCCAGCAGCCGCCCGATAGGATCGCGGGGGGGAGGCAAAAACATTCAGTACTTC. This sequence encodes CASSRPIGSRGGGKNIQYF.

The V and J genes are TRBV6-5 and TRBJ1-5; D gene unclear. CDR1 MNHEY and CDR2 SVGAGI come from the germline V gene. V was cut by 5 bases and J by 7 bases, with 12 bases left in between. The CDR3 sequence is 13 residues long. CDR3 nucleotides: TGTGCCAGCAGTCTAGTCTCCGGGCAGCCCCAGCATTTT. This encodes CASSLVSGQPQHF.